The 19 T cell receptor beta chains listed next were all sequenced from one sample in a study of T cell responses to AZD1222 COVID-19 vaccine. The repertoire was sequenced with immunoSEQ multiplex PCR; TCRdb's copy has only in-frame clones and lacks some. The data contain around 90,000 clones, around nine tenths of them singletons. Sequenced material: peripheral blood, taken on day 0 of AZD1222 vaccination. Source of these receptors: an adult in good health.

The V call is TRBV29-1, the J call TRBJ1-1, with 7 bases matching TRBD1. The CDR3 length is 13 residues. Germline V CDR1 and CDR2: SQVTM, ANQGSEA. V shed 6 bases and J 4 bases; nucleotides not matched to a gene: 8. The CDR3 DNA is TGCAGCGTACGGGGACAGCCGCCCACTGAAGCTTTCTTT. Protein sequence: CSVRGQPPTEAFF.

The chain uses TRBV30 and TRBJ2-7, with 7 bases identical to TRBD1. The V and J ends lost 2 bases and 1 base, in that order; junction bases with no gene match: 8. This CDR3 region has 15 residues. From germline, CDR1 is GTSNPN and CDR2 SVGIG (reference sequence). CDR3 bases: TGTGCCTGGAGTCCTAGGGGGCAGTGGTCCTACGAGCAGTACTTC. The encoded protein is CAWSPRGQWSYEQYF.

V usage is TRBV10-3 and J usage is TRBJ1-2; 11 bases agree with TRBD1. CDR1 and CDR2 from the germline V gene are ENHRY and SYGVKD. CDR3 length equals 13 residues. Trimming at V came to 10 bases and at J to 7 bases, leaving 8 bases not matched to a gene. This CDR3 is CATTGTGGSGYTF. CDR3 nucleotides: TGTGCCACAACCGGGACAGGGGGAAGTGGCTACACCTTC.

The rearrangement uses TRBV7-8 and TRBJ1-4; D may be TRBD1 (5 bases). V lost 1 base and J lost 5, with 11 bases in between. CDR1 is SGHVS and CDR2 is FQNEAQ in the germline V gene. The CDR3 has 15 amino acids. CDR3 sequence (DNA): TGTGCCAGCAGCTTAGTTAGGGGACCCAATGAAAAACTGTTTTTT. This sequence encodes CASSLVRGPNEKLFF.

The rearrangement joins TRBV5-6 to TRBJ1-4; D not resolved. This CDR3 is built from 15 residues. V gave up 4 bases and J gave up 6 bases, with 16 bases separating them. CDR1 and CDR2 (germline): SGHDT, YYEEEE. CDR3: CASSVVGVLDEKLFF. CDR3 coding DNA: TGTGCCAGCAGCGTGGTGGGAGTGCTGGATGAAAAACTGTTTTTT.

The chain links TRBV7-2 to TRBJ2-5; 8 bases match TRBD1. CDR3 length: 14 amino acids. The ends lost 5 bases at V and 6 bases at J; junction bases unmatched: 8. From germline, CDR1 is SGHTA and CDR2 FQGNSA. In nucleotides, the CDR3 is TGTGCCAGCAGCGCCCCAGGGGGCGCGAAGACCCAGTACTTC. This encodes CASSAPGGAKTQYF.

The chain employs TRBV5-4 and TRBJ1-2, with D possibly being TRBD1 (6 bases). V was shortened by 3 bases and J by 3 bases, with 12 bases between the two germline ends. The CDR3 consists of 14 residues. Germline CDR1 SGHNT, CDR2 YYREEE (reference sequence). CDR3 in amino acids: CASSSMDRDYGYTF. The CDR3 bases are TGTGCCAGCAGCTCAATGGACAGAGACTATGGCTACACCTTC.

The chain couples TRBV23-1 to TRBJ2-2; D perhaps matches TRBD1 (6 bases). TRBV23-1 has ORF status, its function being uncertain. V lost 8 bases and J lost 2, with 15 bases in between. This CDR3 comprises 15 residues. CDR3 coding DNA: TGCGCCAGCCGATTAAAACAGGGTAACACCGGGGAGCTGTTTTTT. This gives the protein CASRLKQGNTGELFF.

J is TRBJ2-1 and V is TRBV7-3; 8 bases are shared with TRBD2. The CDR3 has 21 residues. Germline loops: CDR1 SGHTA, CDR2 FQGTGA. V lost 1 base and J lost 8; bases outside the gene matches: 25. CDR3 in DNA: TGTGCCAGCAGCTTAAACCCTGGACTGGCGGGGGGAGTCCGACTTAAGGATGAGCAGTTCTTC. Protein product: CASSLNPGLAGGVRLKDEQFF. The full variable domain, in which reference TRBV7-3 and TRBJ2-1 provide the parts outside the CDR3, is GAGVSQTPSNKVTEKGKYVELRCDPISGHTALYWYRQSLGQGPEFLIYFQGTGAADDSGLPNDRFFAVRPEGSVSTLKIQRTERGDSAVYLCASSLNPGLAGGVRLKDEQFFGPGTRLTVL.

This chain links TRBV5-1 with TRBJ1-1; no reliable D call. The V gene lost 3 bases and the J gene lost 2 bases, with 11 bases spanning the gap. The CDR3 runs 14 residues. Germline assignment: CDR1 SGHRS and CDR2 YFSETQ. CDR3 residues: CASSSQARNTEAFF. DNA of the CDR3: TGCGCCAGCAGCTCTCAAGCACGTAACACTGAAGCTTTCTTT.

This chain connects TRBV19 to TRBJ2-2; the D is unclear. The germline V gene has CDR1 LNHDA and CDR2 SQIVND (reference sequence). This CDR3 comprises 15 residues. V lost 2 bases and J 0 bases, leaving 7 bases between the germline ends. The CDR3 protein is CASSIWKANTGELFF. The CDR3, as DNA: TGTGCCAGTAGTATATGGAAGGCGAACACCGGGGAGCTGTTTTTT.

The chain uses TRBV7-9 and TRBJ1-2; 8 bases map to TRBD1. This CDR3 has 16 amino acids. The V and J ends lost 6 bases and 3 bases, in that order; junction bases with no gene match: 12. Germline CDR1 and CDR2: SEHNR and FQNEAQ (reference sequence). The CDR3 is CASSYGLPGQDYGYTF. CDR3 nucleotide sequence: TGTGCCAGCAGTTACGGGTTGCCGGGACAGGACTATGGCTACACCTTC.

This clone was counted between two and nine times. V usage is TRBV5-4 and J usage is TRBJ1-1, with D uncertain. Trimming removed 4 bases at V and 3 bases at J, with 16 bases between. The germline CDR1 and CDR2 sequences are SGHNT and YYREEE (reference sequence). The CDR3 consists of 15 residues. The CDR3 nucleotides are TGTGCCAGCAGCCCCATCGGACGGACCTACACTGAAGCTTTCTTT. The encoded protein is CASSPIGRTYTEAFF.

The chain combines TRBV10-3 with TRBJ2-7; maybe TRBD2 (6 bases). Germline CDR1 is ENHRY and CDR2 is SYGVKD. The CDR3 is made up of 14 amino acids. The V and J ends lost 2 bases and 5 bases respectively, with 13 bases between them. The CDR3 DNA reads TGTGCCATCAGTGAGAGGGTTTCTAGCGACGAGCAGTACTTC. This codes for CAISERVSSDEQYF.

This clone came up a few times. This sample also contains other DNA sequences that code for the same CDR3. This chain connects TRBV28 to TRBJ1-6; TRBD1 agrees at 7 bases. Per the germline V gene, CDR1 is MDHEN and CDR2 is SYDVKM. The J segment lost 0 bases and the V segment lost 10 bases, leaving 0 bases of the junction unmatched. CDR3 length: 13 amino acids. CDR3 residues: CATGGSYNSPLHF. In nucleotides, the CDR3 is TGTGCCACAGGGGGCTCCTATAATTCACCCCTCCACTTT.

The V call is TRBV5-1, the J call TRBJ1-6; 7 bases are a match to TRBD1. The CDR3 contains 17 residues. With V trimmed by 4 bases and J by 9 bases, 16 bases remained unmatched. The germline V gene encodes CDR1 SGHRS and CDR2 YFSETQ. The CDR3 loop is CASSPLGGGQAGSPLHF. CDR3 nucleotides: TGCGCCAGCAGCCCCCTGGGGGGAGGACAGGCGGGTTCACCCCTCCACTTT.

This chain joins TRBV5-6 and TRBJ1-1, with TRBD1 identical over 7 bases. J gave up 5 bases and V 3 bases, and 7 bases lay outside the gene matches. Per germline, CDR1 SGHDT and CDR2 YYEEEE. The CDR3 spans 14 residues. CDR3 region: CASSSRTGVTEAFF. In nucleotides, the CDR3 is TGTGCCAGCAGCTCCCGGACAGGCGTTACTGAAGCTTTCTTT. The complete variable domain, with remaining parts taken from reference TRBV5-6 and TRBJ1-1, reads DAGVTQSPTHLIKTRGQQVTLRCSPKSGHDTVSWYQQALGQGPQFIFQYYEEEERQRGNFPDRFSGHQFPNYSSELNVNALLLGDSALYLCASSSRTGVTEAFFGQGTRLTVV.

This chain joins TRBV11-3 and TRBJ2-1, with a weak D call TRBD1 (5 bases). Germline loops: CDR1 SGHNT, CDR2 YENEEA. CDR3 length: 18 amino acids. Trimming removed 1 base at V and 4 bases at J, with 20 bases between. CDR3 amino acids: CASSLGKGPSVPYNEQFF. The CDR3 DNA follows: TGTGCCAGCAGCTTAGGCAAGGGGCCAAGCGTACCTTACAATGAGCAGTTCTTC.

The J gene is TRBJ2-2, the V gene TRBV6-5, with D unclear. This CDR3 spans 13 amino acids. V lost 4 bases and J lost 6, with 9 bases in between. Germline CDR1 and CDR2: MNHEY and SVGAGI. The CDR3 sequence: CASSSEWPGELFF. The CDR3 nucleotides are TGTGCCAGCAGTTCTGAGTGGCCCGGGGAGCTGTTTTTT.